One sample yielded the 18 T cell receptor beta chains listed below, sequenced in a study of OX40 agonist ivuxolimab in advanced cancers. Clones were sequenced by immunoSEQ multiplex PCR, and TCRdb holds only the in-frame ones, with some missing. The sample comprises about 35,000 clones, about 90% of which are singletons, and 25% to 35% rests with the top ten. The sample consisted of CD4+ or CD8+ T cells sorted from blood, taken in a trial of the OX40 agonist ivuxolimab. All receptors come from an adult with an advanced solid tumor such as melanoma, head and neck, liver or kidney cancer.

The table lists this clone with a few counts. The chain uses TRBV30 and TRBJ1-1; no reliable D call. This CDR3 contains 12 residues. V lost 0 bases and J 4 bases, leaving 6 bases between the germline ends. Germline V lookup: CDR1 GTSNPN, CDR2 SVGIG (reference sequence). The CDR3 nucleotides read TGTGCCTGGAGTGTAGGGAGCACTGAAGCTTTCTTT. It specifies CAWSVGSTEAFF.

The rearrangement joins TRBV7-2 to TRBJ2-7, with 8 bases fitting TRBD2. Trimming at V came to 3 bases and at J to 4 bases, leaving 17 bases not matched to a gene. From germline, CDR1 is SGHTA and CDR2 FQGNSA. The CDR3 contains 18 residues. The CDR3 region is CASSLATGGREGRYEQYF. The CDR3 DNA sequence: TGTGCCAGCAGCTTGGCCACTGGGGGTCGGGAGGGACGGTACGAGCAGTACTTC.

This clone was observed once. At one end, the junction sequence differs from germline, possibly due to a read error. The genes are TRBV5-4 and TRBJ1-3; no clear D gene. Germline assignment: CDR1 SGHNT and CDR2 YYREEE (reference sequence). This CDR3 region has 13 residues. The CDR3 DNA sequence: TGCGCCAGCAGCCCTCTAGGTGGAAACACCATATATTTT. It is translated as CASSPLGGNTIYF.

This chain uses TRBV7-9 with TRBJ2-7; 9 positions match TRBD1. With 7 bases clipped from V and 3 bases from J, the junction kept 10 bases outside the gene matches. The CDR3 consists of 15 residues. Per the germline V gene, CDR1 is SEHNR and CDR2 is FQNEAQ (reference sequence). The CDR3 protein is CASTGSRDRDYEQYF. The DNA for the CDR3 is TGTGCCAGCACCGGAAGCCGGGACAGGGACTACGAGCAGTACTTC.

The V gene is TRBV4-1, the J gene TRBJ2-1; 8 bases match TRBD2. The V segment lost 0 bases and the J segment 4 bases; nucleotides outside the gene matches: 5. The CDR3 totals 16 residues. Germline V gene lookup returns CDR1 MGHRA and CDR2 YSYEKL. CDR3 DNA sequence: TGCGCCAGCAGCCAAGACCCCGGCGGGAGGTACAATGAGCAGTTCTTC. Translation: CASSQDPGGRYNEQFF.

This clone was counted once. The gene calls are TRBV5-1 and TRBJ2-3; D ambiguous. The CDR3 spans 13 residues. V gave up 3 bases and J gave up 1 base, with 6 bases separating them. Germline CDR1 reads SGHRS; CDR2 reads YFSETQ. The CDR3 sequence is CASSYPGTDTQYF. DNA of the CDR3: TGCGCCAGCAGCTACCCAGGCACAGATACGCAGTATTTT.

The J gene is TRBJ1-1, the V gene TRBV19, with D maybe TRBD1 (5 bases). The length of the CDR3 is 14 residues. Germline lookup yields CDR1 LNHDA and CDR2 SQIVND (reference sequence). The V gene lost 2 bases and the J gene lost 5 bases, with 12 bases spanning the gap. The CDR3 spells CASSIRGLGTEAFF. In nucleotides, the CDR3 is TGTGCCAGTAGTATAAGGGGTCTGGGGACTGAAGCTTTCTTT.

The CDR3 nucleotides are TGTGCCAGCAGCTTAGGGGGGTCCACAGATACGCAGTATTTT. Translated: CASSLGGSTDTQYF. The V gene is TRBV5-8, the J gene TRBJ2-3; perhaps D is TRBD1 or TRBD2 (6 bases each). V lost 2 bases and J lost 2, with 9 bases in between. CDR1 and CDR2 (germline): SGHTS, YDEGEE. The CDR3 covers 14 residues.

This sequence joins TRBV6-6 and TRBJ2-7; D perhaps matches TRBD1 (6 bases). V was cut by 11 bases and J by 7 bases, with 12 bases left in between. CDR3 size: 10 residues. Germline V gene sequence: CDR1 MNHNY, CDR2 SVGAGI (reference sequence). The CDR3 bases are TGTGCCTCAGGGGTTGGGGAGCAGTACTTC. Amino acids: CASGVGEQYF.

The chain couples TRBV27 to TRBJ1-1; D unresolved. The V end was cut by 2 bases, the J end by 1 base, with 5 bases between. Germline V lookup: CDR1 MNHEY, CDR2 SMNVEV (reference sequence). The CDR3 runs 13 residues. The CDR3, as DNA: TGTGCCAGCAGTTTAGGAGAGAACACTGAAGCTTTCTTT. Translating it yields CASSLGENTEAFF.

This clone showed up just a few times. V and J are TRBV30 and TRBJ1-1, with D unclear. V was cut by 0 bases and J by 1 base, with 9 bases left in between. This CDR3 has 14 amino acids. Per the germline V gene, CDR1 is GTSNPN and CDR2 is SVGIG (reference sequence). The CDR3 DNA follows: TGTGCCTGGAGTGTGTCGGGGTGGAACACTGAAGCTTTCTTT. Its translation is CAWSVSGWNTEAFF. Full variable domain (rest looked up from reference TRBV30 and TRBJ1-1): SQTIHQWPATLVQPVGSPLSLECTVEGTSNPNLYWYRQAAGRGLQLLFYSVGIGQISSEVPQNLSASRPQDRQFILSSKKLLLSDSGFYLCAWSVSGWNTEAFFGQGTRLTVV.

The genes are TRBV4-3 and TRBJ1-1, with D perhaps matching TRBD1 (6 bases). CDR1 is LGHNA, CDR2 YSLEER, per germline. V gave up 1 base and J gave up 7 bases, with 19 bases separating them. The CDR3 totals 16 residues. The CDR3, as DNA: TGCGCCAGCAGCCAAGGTTGGGGGCAGGTGAACGTTGAAGCTTTCTTT. Amino acids: CASSQGWGQVNVEAFF.

The chain has TRBV19 and TRBJ2-7; 8 bases align to TRBD1. Germline loops: CDR1 LNHDA, CDR2 SQIVND (reference sequence). The junction had 11 bases not matched to a gene; V was cut back by 4 bases and J by 3 bases. The CDR3 has 16 residues. In DNA form, the CDR3 reads TGTGCCAGTAGTACAGGGACAGGAAGGGAATACTACGAGCAGTACTTC. As protein: CASSTGTGREYYEQYF.

J is TRBJ2-7 and V is TRBV5-8; D perhaps matches TRBD2 (6 bases). CDR3 length equals 15 residues. Germline V gene lookup returns CDR1 SGHTS and CDR2 YDEGEE. Deletions cut 4 bases from V and 1 base from J, with 15 bases between. The CDR3 loop is CASSPREVKSYEQYF. CDR3 DNA: TGTGCCAGCAGCCCAAGGGAGGTAAAGTCCTACGAGCAGTACTTC.

V is TRBV7-2 and J is TRBJ2-2, with D unclear. The V end was cut by 4 bases, the J end by 6 bases, with 6 bases between. The CDR3 runs 12 residues. CDR1 SGHTA and CDR2 FQGNSA come from the germline V gene. DNA of the CDR3: TGTGCCAGCAGCTGGATCGCCGGGGAGCTGTTTTTT. This translates into CASSWIAGELFF.

This clone was seen just once. The J gene is TRBJ1-1, the V gene TRBV4-1; TRBD1 might be the D (6 bases). Germline-derived CDR1 and CDR2 are MGHRA and YSYEKL. V lost 4 bases and J lost 5, with 14 bases in between. The CDR3 totals 14 residues. CDR3 in DNA: TGCGCCAGCAGCCCCCGGGGAGGGGGAACTGAAGCTTTCTTT. This sequence encodes CASSPRGGGTEAFF.

The V call is TRBV14, the J call TRBJ2-7; TRBD2 matches 12 bases. The CDR3 extends over 15 amino acids. Germline trimming cut 6 bases from V and 0 bases from J; bases unmatched to any gene: 3. Germline V gene lookup returns CDR1 SGHDN and CDR2 FVKESK. The CDR3 sequence: CASRPTSGSSYEQYF. The CDR3 DNA is TGTGCCAGCAGACCGACTAGCGGGAGCTCCTACGAGCAGTACTTC. Together with reference TRBV14 and TRBJ2-7, the CDR3 gives the full variable domain: EAGVTQFPSHSVIEKGQTVTLRCDPISGHDNLYWYRRVMGKEIKFLLHFVKESKQDESGMPNNRFLAERTGGTYSTLKVQPAELEDSGVYFCASRPTSGSSYEQYFGPGTRLTVT.

This clone is labeled as medium-sized. Other DNA sequences in this sample translate to the same CDR3. The chain couples TRBV27 to TRBJ2-7, with D possibly being TRBD2 (6 bases). There are 13 residues in the CDR3. CDR1 is MNHEY, CDR2 SMNVEV, per germline (reference sequence). Trimming took off 5 bases at V and 7 bases at J, with 15 bases between the two ends. The CDR3 nucleotides read TGTGCCAGCAGTCCCACCTCGGCGGGGGAGCAGTACTTC. Translating it yields CASSPTSAGEQYF.